The clone carrying this T cell receptor (beta chain) was counted once. This sample includes further DNA sequences coding for the same CDR3. TCRdb keeps only in-frame clones here, not all; method: immunoSEQ multiplex PCR. The sample has under 1,900,000 clones, just under 99% seen once. The data were obtained in a study of shared clonotypes between healthy human individuals. Material: naive CD4+ T cells sorted from blood. The subset was: CD45RA+ positively selected. This sequence originates from a man aged 30 to 45 in good health.

The CDR3 coding sequence is TGTGCCAGCAGCGTAGGTGCTAGCGGATACAATGAGCAGTTCTTC. It codes for CASSVGASGYNEQFF. The genes are TRBV9 and TRBJ2-1; 7 bases align to TRBD2. V lost 0 bases, J lost 4 bases, and 4 bases stayed unmatched. CDR3 length equals 15 residues. In germline, CDR1 is SGDLS, CDR2 YYNGEE.